The 22 T cell receptor delta chains presented below share a single source sample, sequenced in a study of gamma-delta T cells after stem cell transplantation. TCRdb re-called the RT-PCR reads through CATT. In the table there are 2,500 to 3,000 delta-chain clones, 30% of which are singletons. Sequences were obtained from gamma-delta T cells. The source is a human donor. It is not recorded whose cells these are; they may come from a transplant donor.

Of note for this clone: A read error likely explains why the TCRdb protein, taken from a much larger clone, differs from this DNA's translation at residue 15; the protein shown is translated from the DNA. V gene TRDV2 combines with J gene TRDJ3; D uncertain. The CDR3 sequence is 22 residues long. CDR1 is GEAIGNYY and CDR2 is EKD in the germline V gene. The CDR3 region has the DNA TGTGCCTGTGACACCGCCGAGTCTCTTAGCGCCGCAGGCTCCCGGGACACCCGACAGATGTTTTTC. It is translated as CACDTAESLSAAGSRDTRQMFF.

Turning to this clone: The identical CDR3 is also encoded by other nucleotide sequences in the sample. The chain joins TRDV2 to TRDJ1, with TRDD3 as a possible D gene (5 bases). CDR3 length: 15 amino acids. Per germline, CDR1 GEAIGNYY and CDR2 EKD. V was cut by 3 bases and J by 2 bases, with 15 bases left in between. CDR3 in DNA: TGTGCCTGTGACCCCCTAGGGGACTCGACCGATAAACTCATCTTT. This codes for CACDPLGDSTDKLIF.

This clone is judged medium-sized (0.01 to 0.1%). Other DNA sequences in this sample translate to the same CDR3. The chain recombines TRDV2 with TRDJ1; 11 positions agree with TRDD3. This CDR3 is built from 19 residues. J gave up 1 base and V 2 bases, and 14 bases lay outside the gene matches. CDR1 is GEAIGNYY, CDR2 EKD, per germline. The CDR3 sequence: CACDILGSGGYGGTDKLIF. The CDR3 DNA follows: TGTGCCTGTGACATACTCGGGAGTGGGGGATACGGGGGCACCGATAAACTCATCTTT.

This sequence joins TRDV2 and TRDJ1; 10 nucleotides align to TRDD3. Germline V gene lookup returns CDR1 GEAIGNYY and CDR2 EKD. The CDR3 length is 19 residues. After removal of 0 bases from V and 1 base from J, the junction contained 13 bases not matched to a gene. This CDR3 reads CACDTVTRTGGFVTDKLIF. The DNA of the CDR3 is TGTGCCTGTGACACCGTGACCCGTACTGGGGGATTTGTCACCGATAAACTCATCTTT.

With regard to this clone: Since a much larger clone is just one base distant, this may be a read error. This sequence joins TRDV2 and TRDJ1, with 7 bases lining up with TRDD3. The germline CDR1 and CDR2 sequences are GEAIGNYY and EKD. The CDR3 is made up of 19 amino acids. Trimming removed 3 bases from V and 0 bases from J; junction bases left unmatched: 18. The CDR3 here is CACDAVSWGPPRDTDKLIF. The DNA for the CDR3 is TGTGCCTGTGACGCCGTGTCCTGGGGGCCACCCCGCGACACCGATAAACTCATCTTT.

The chain joins TRDV2 to TRDJ1, with TRDD3 identical over 12 bases. The germline gives CDR1 GEAIGNYY, CDR2 EKD. This CDR3 has 17 residues. J gave up 1 base and V 4 bases, and 9 bases lay outside the gene matches. CDR3 protein: CACDLLGDTKATDKLIF. The CDR3 nucleotides read TGTGCCTGTGATCTACTGGGGGATACTAAGGCCACCGATAAACTCATCTTT.

This clone has only a few counts. Mismatch with germline at one junction end may stem from a read error. This same CDR3 is encoded by further DNA sequences in the sample. V is TRDV2 and J is TRDJ1, with TRDD3 identical over 11 bases. Germline V gene lookup returns CDR1 GEAIGNYY and CDR2 EKD. The CDR3 spans 18 residues. The CDR3 region has the DNA TGTGCCTGCGACACCGTGGAGTGGGGGATACGCGCTTCCGATAAACTCATCTTT. Protein: CACDTVEWGIRASDKLIF.

This clone counts as medium-sized. Other DNA sequences within the sample encode an identical CDR3. This chain uses TRDV2 with TRDJ1; 9 positions agree with TRDD3. Germline CDR1 is GEAIGNYY and CDR2 is EKD. With V trimmed by 4 bases and J by 3 bases, 11 bases remained unmatched. CDR3 length: 16 amino acids. DNA for the CDR3: TGTGCCTGTGATTCTCTGGGGGATTTTATCGCCGATAAACTCATCTTT. Protein: CACDSLGDFIADKLIF.

In the case of this clone: It is likely a read error: a sequence one base away is far more abundant. In the same sample, other DNA sequences code for this CDR3. This sequence joins TRDV2 and TRDJ1; weak D call: TRDD3 (6 bases). V shed 2 bases and J shed 1 base, with 25 bases lying between them. The germline V gene has CDR1 GEAIGNYY and CDR2 EKD. This CDR3 region has 19 residues. CDR3: CACDKVGAGQTHSTDKLIF. DNA of the CDR3: TGTGCCTGTGACAAAGTGGGGGCGGGCCAAACCCACTCCACCGATAAACTCATCTTT.

This clone was recorded a few times. The same CDR3 also results from other DNA sequences found in this sample. This sequence joins TRDV1 and TRDJ1; 7 nucleotides agree with TRDD3. From germline, CDR1 is TSWWSYY and CDR2 QGS. The V segment lost 0 bases and the J segment 0 bases; nucleotides outside the gene matches: 16. The CDR3 extends over 20 amino acids. The CDR3 protein is CALGELTLGIPLEDTDKLIF. As DNA, the CDR3 is TGTGCTCTTGGGGAACTTACACTGGGGATTCCTCTAGAGGACACCGATAAACTCATCTTT.

A remark on this clone: A read error is the likely source, as a far larger clone sits one nucleotide away. V usage is TRDV2 and J usage is TRDJ1; D perhaps matches TRDD3 (6 bases). The CDR3 spans 15 residues. Germline assignment: CDR1 GEAIGNYY and CDR2 EKD. The germline V and J ends were trimmed by 5 bases and 0 bases, with 15 bases remaining between them. The CDR3 DNA is TGTGCCTGTGTCGCCCTGGGGCCGTACACCGATAAACTCATCTTT. Translating it yields CACVALGPYTDKLIF.

The table lists this clone with a few counts. V usage is TRDV3 and J usage is TRDJ1; 9 bases are shared with TRDD3. Germline CDR1 is TVYSNPD and CDR2 is GDNSRS (reference sequence). The CDR3 has 16 amino acids. The J segment lost 10 bases and the V segment lost 2 bases, leaving 20 bases of the junction unmatched. The CDR3 region has the DNA TGTGCCTTTCAGTCCCCCTTCCTCGCTGGGGGATTAATACTCATCTTT. Its translation is CAFQSPFLAGGLILIF.

By share of the sample, this clone is medium-sized. The identical CDR3 is also encoded by other nucleotide sequences in the sample. V is TRDV1 and J is TRDJ1; D remains ambiguous. Per germline, CDR1 TSWWSYY and CDR2 QGS. CDR3 length: 15 residues. The V gene lost 1 base and the J gene lost 8 bases, with 17 bases spanning the gap. The CDR3 DNA reads as TGTGCTCTTGGGGAACCCCGTAGCTCCCCGGCGAAACTCATCTTT. Translating gives CALGEPRSSPAKLIF.

Sample share makes this clone medium-sized. The rearrangement uses TRDV2 and TRDJ1, with D possibly being TRDD3 (6 bases). The CDR3 loop spans 20 amino acids. Deletions cut 2 bases from V and 2 bases from J, with 29 bases between. Germline-derived CDR1 and CDR2 are GEAIGNYY and EKD. The chain's CDR3 is CACDNSFAGRGWEKTDKLIF. In DNA form, the CDR3 reads TGTGCCTGTGACAACTCCTTCGCGGGTAGGGGATGGGAGAAAACCGATAAACTCATCTTT.

Points on this clone: A far larger clone is one nucleotide away, so this likely arose from a read error. The gene calls are TRDV2 and TRDJ3; maybe TRDD2 (5 bases). Germline values: CDR1 GEAIGNYY, CDR2 EKD. The CDR3 is 15 residues long. The ends were cut back, 3 bases at V and 2 bases at J, with 7 bases in the middle. The CDR3 sequence: CACDGLPWDTRQMFF. The CDR3 region has the DNA TGTGCCTGTGACGGCCTTCCCTGGGACACCCGACAGATGTTTTTC.

In its sample, this clone is medium-sized (0.01 to 0.1%). J is TRDJ1 and V is TRDV2; TRDD3 matches 13 bases. The CDR3 contains 18 residues. In germline, CDR1 is GEAIGNYY, CDR2 EKD. Unmatched junction bases numbered 10, after V lost 2 bases and J lost 2 bases. The CDR3 DNA sequence: TGTGCCTGTGACAATGTACTGGGGGATACGCGTCGAACCGATAAACTCATCTTT. Amino acid sequence: CACDNVLGDTRRTDKLIF.

This clone was recorded a few times. The chain joins TRDV2 to TRDJ1, with 8 nucleotides matching TRDD3. Trimming took 5 bases from V and 0 from J; bases not matched to a gene: 16. This CDR3 region has 18 residues. Germline V gene lookup returns CDR1 GEAIGNYY and CDR2 EKD. The CDR3 bases are TGTGCCTGTGTACAACTGGGGGCCAAAGTGGGGTACACCGATAAACTCATCTTT. Protein sequence: CACVQLGAKVGYTDKLIF.

With respect to this clone: This likely traces to a read error, being one base from a far larger clone. Distinct nucleotide sequences in the sample also encode this CDR3. The chain recombines TRDV1 with TRDJ1; 9 bases map to TRDD3. Germline loops: CDR1 TSWWSYY, CDR2 QGS. The CDR3 totals 24 residues. V lost 6 bases, J lost 0 bases, and 32 bases stayed unmatched. The CDR3 is CALGDFPTNIPILGEIRYTDKLIF. The CDR3 DNA is TGTGCTCTTGGTGACTTTCCTACGAACATACCTATACTGGGGGAGATCAGGTACACCGATAAACTCATCTTT.

The rearrangement links TRDV2 to TRDJ1; 9 positions match TRDD3. The CDR3 spans 17 residues. Germline CDR1 is GEAIGNYY and CDR2 is EKD. V dropped 4 bases and J dropped 0; count of bases not matched to a gene: 11. Written as DNA, the CDR3 is TGTGCCTGTGATACGCTGGGGGATCCGGCTTACACCGATAAACTCATCTTT. Its protein product is CACDTLGDPAYTDKLIF.

In the case of this clone: This could be a read error, since a much larger clone is one nucleotide away. The chain uses TRDV1 and TRDJ1; tentatively, D is TRDD3 (6 bases). CDR1 and CDR2 (germline): TSWWSYY, QGS. V was shortened by 4 bases and J by 7 bases, with 61 bases between the two germline ends. The CDR3 is 29 amino acids. CDR3 loop: CALGVPGALHNRGVSTLPWEIRGEGKLIF. The DNA for the CDR3 is TGTGCTCTTGGGGTGCCCGGGGCTTTGCATAACCGTGGAGTGTCCACCCTGCCCTGGGAGATACGGGGCGAGGGTAAACTCATCTTT.

Only a few counts were recorded for this clone. This chain connects TRDV2 to TRDJ1; perhaps TRDD3 as D (5 bases). CDR3 length equals 18 residues. CDR1 and CDR2 (germline): GEAIGNYY, EKD. Trimming took 3 bases from V and 0 from J, leaving 22 bases between them. The CDR3 sequence is CACDGILSLETNTDKLIF. DNA of the CDR3: TGTGCCTGTGACGGGATCCTCTCGCTGGAGACTAACACCGATAAACTCATCTTT.

This clone was recorded a few times. Other nucleotide sequences from this sample produce the same CDR3. The V and J genes are TRDV2 and TRDJ3, with TRDD3 as a possible D gene (6 bases). The CDR3 totals 18 residues. The ends were cut back, 0 bases at V and 0 bases at J, with 11 bases in the middle. The germline V gene has CDR1 GEAIGNYY and CDR2 EKD. CDR3 region: CACDTLLGSSWDTRQMFF. CDR3 DNA sequence: TGTGCCTGTGACACCTTACTGGGAAGCTCCTGGGACACCCGACAGATGTTTTTC.